This TCR beta chain is drawn from a study of blood T cell repertoires in COVID-19. For the study at large: The analysed material was cDNA or gDNA that came from T cells, B-cell-depleted T cells, or PBMCs.

Generated by immunoSEQ multiplex PCR, the TCRdb table keeps only in-frame clones and is missing some. The sample holds hundreds of thousands of clones, about 90% seen once. This clone has a handful of counts. Trimming took 6 bases from V and 2 from J; bases not matched to a gene: 3. CDR1 and CDR2 (germline): SNHLY, FYNNEI. The CDR3 sequence is 13 residues long. This receptor was identified in a man aged 18 to 30 with COVID-19, enrolled during active disease. Material: peripheral blood. This sequence joins TRBV2 and TRBJ2-5; 7 nucleotides match TRBD1. The chain's CDR3 is CASSETGQETQYF. The DNA of the CDR3 is TGTGCCAGCAGCGAGACAGGGCAAGAGACCCAGTACTTC.